Presented here are 24 T cell receptor beta chains from one specimen sequenced in a study of shared clonotypes between healthy human individuals. The protocol was immunoSEQ multiplex PCR, while the TCRdb copy is restricted to in-frame clones and leaves out a portion. The sample has about 2 million clones; over 85% are singletons. The specimen sequenced was naive CD4+ T cells sorted from blood. Subset specified: CD45RA+ positively selected. All receptors derive from a man aged 18 to 30 in good health.

This clone was counted once. V usage is TRBV4-1 and J usage is TRBJ2-2; 13 nucleotides agree with TRBD2. The junction had 7 bases not matched to a gene; V was cut back by 5 bases and J by 4 bases. The CDR3 contains 17 residues. The germline V gene encodes CDR1 MGHRA and CDR2 YSYEKL. CDR3 residues: CASSTRTSGSGTGELFF. The DNA of the CDR3 is TGCGCCAGCAGCACCCGGACTAGCGGGAGCGGCACCGGGGAGCTGTTTTTT.

V usage is TRBV27 and J usage is TRBJ2-7; 7 nucleotides align to TRBD1. The CDR3 has 14 amino acids. Trimming at V came to 4 bases and at J to 5 bases, leaving 8 bases not matched to a gene. Germline V gene data show CDR1 as MNHEY and CDR2 as SMNVEV (reference sequence). The CDR3 here is CASSSDRVVHEQYF. The CDR3 DNA reads as TGTGCCAGCAGTTCCGACAGGGTTGTTCACGAGCAGTACTTC.

The rearrangement uses TRBV7-9 and TRBJ2-7; D is perhaps TRBD1 or TRBD2 (5 bases each). The length of the CDR3 is 14 residues. Trimming removed 3 bases at V and 6 bases at J, with 15 bases between. Germline CDR1 SEHNR, CDR2 FQNEAQ (reference sequence). The CDR3 DNA sequence: TGTGCCAGCAGCTTTGCCGGGACCGCGTTCGAGCAGTACTTC. Translated, it gives CASSFAGTAFEQYF.

The rearrangement joins TRBV7-8 to TRBJ2-7; D is possibly TRBD2 (6 bases). Trimming shortened V by 3 bases and J by 6 bases, and 18 bases separated the two germline ends. There are 15 residues in the CDR3. Germline-derived CDR1 and CDR2 are SGHVS and FQNEAQ. The CDR3 protein is CASSFQTQGGLEQYF. In nucleotides, the CDR3 is TGTGCCAGCAGCTTCCAGACTCAGGGAGGCCTCGAGCAGTACTTC.

The chain couples TRBV2 to TRBJ2-6; weak D call: TRBD2 (5 bases). The germline V gene has CDR1 SNHLY and CDR2 FYNNEI. This CDR3 region has 17 residues. Trimming pared 2 bases from V and 0 bases from J, leaving 11 bases between. The CDR3 region is CASSEFLARSGANVLTF. The DNA for the CDR3 is TGTGCCAGCAGTGAATTTTTAGCGCGCTCTGGGGCCAACGTCCTGACTTTC.

The chain links TRBV5-3 to TRBJ1-3; D perhaps matches TRBD1 (5 bases). TRBV5-3 is classed as an ORF, of uncertain function. V gave up 7 bases and J gave up 0 bases, with 14 bases separating them. The CDR3 totals 15 residues. CDR3 loop: CARGPDGTSGNTIYF. Here the CDR3 DNA reads TGTGCCAGAGGGCCCGACGGGACCTCTGGAAACACCATATATTTT.

The chain carries TRBV2 and TRBJ1-5, with D maybe TRBD1 (6 bases). The CDR3 has 15 residues. The germline V gene encodes CDR1 SNHLY and CDR2 FYNNEI. V lost 8 bases and J 7 bases, leaving 21 bases between the germline ends. The CDR3 nucleotides are TGTGCCAGCTCTCGGGACACCTCAGTCGGGCAGCCCCAGCATTTT. This codes for CASSRDTSVGQPQHF.

As for this clone: Different DNA sequences within this sample yield the same CDR3. V gene TRBV5-1 combines with J gene TRBJ2-7; either TRBD1 or TRBD2 may supply D (5 bases each). The CDR3 extends over 15 amino acids. Germline V CDR1 and CDR2: SGHRS, YFSETQ. With 3 bases removed from V and 0 bases from J, the gap between germline ends came to 13 bases. CDR3 coding DNA: TGCGCCAGCAGCTCTGGGACGGCGAGCTCCTACGAGCAGTACTTC. Encoded protein: CASSSGTASSYEQYF. Complete variable domain (other parts from reference TRBV5-1 and TRBJ2-7): KAGVTQTPRYLIKTRGQQVTLSCSPISGHRSVSWYQQTPGQGLQFLFEYFSETQRNKGNFPGRFSGRQFSNSRSEMNVSTLELGDSALYLCASSSGTASSYEQYFGPGTRLTVT.

V and J are TRBV6-1 and TRBJ1-1; D remains ambiguous. The CDR3 is made up of 12 amino acids. Deletions cut 6 bases from V and 2 bases from J, with 7 bases between. CDR1 and CDR2 from the germline V gene are MNHNS and SASEGT. For the CDR3, the DNA is TGTGCCAGCAGGTGGGAAAACACTGAAGCTTTCTTT. This translates into CASRWENTEAFF.

To note about this clone: Additional DNA sequences in this sample encode the identical CDR3. V gene TRBV5-1 combines with J gene TRBJ1-4; 8 bases map to TRBD1. The V and J ends lost 4 bases and 0 bases, in that order; junction bases with no gene match: 5. Per the germline V gene, CDR1 is SGHRS and CDR2 is YFSETQ. The CDR3 has 16 amino acids. The CDR3 loop is CASSLTGATTNEKLFF. The DNA for the CDR3 is TGCGCCAGCAGCCTGACAGGGGCCACAACTAATGAAAAACTGTTTTTT.

J is TRBJ2-5 and V is TRBV12-5; weak D call: TRBD1 (5 bases). The CDR3 runs to 15 residues. The V end was cut by 6 bases, the J end by 1 base, with 15 bases between. CDR1 and CDR2 (germline): LGHNT, FRNRAP. The DNA for the CDR3 is TGTGCTAGTGGCTTCCCGGCAGGGCCCCAAGAGACCCAGTACTTC. It translates to CASGFPAGPQETQYF.

The V gene is TRBV7-2, the J gene TRBJ1-2; D is ambiguous. The CDR3 extends over 15 amino acids. Looked up from germline, CDR1 is SGHTA and CDR2 is FQGNSA. V was pared by 1 base and J by 1 base, with 10 bases between. CDR3 bases: TGTGCCAGCAGCTTAGAGGCAGGAGTTAACTATGGCTACACCTTC. It encodes CASSLEAGVNYGYTF.

The J gene is TRBJ2-5, the V gene TRBV30; D may match TRBD1 or TRBD2 (5 bases each). Germline V gene data show CDR1 as GTSNPN and CDR2 as SVGIG (reference sequence). The V gene lost 2 bases and the J gene lost 6 bases, with 10 bases spanning the gap. This CDR3 has 12 residues. CDR3: CAWSTGAKTQYF. The CDR3 DNA sequence: TGTGCCTGGAGTACCGGGGCGAAGACCCAGTACTTC.

This chain links TRBV6-1 with TRBJ2-3; D is perhaps TRBD2 (6 bases). The CDR3 loop spans 16 amino acids. CDR1 and CDR2 (germline): MNHNS, SASEGT. With 3 bases removed from V and 2 bases from J, the gap between germline ends came to 15 bases. The CDR3 DNA follows: TGTGCCAGCAGTGATTTGACGGGGACTTACACAGATACGCAGTATTTT. It is translated as CASSDLTGTYTDTQYF.

This chain links TRBV6-1 with TRBJ1-4, with TRBD1 as a possible D gene (6 bases). The CDR3 spans 15 residues. From germline, CDR1 is MNHNS and CDR2 SASEGT. V was trimmed by 0 bases and J by 8 bases, leaving 13 bases between them. The CDR3 DNA reads TGTGCCAGCAGTGAAGCCTCCTCCGGGGGCGAAAAACTGTTTTTT. This sequence encodes CASSEASSGGEKLFF.

This chain links TRBV27 with TRBJ1-3; D is possibly TRBD1 (6 bases). Germline lookup yields CDR1 MNHEY and CDR2 SMNVEV (reference sequence). The CDR3 sequence is 14 residues long. The V gene lost 6 bases and the J gene lost 4 bases, with 13 bases spanning the gap. CDR3 in amino acids: CASRGAGEGNTIYF. The DNA of the CDR3 is TGTGCCAGCAGGGGGGCAGGTGAAGGAAACACCATATATTTT.

Note on this clone: The same CDR3 can be traced to other DNA sequences in this sample. The V gene is TRBV5-4, the J gene TRBJ2-7; D is unresolved. The germline CDR1 and CDR2 sequences are SGHNT and YYREEE (reference sequence). This CDR3 has 12 amino acids. The germline V and J ends were trimmed by 4 bases and 2 bases, with 7 bases remaining between them. The CDR3 DNA follows: TGTGCCAGCAGCCTGGATGCCTACGAGCAGTACTTC. This sequence encodes CASSLDAYEQYF.

V usage is TRBV6-5 and J usage is TRBJ1-2; perhaps TRBD1 as D (6 bases). This CDR3 has 15 residues. The V and J ends lost 6 bases and 4 bases respectively, with 18 bases between them. CDR1 MNHEY and CDR2 SVGAGI come from the germline V gene. The CDR3 sequence: CASRSTGFTLYGYTF. DNA for the CDR3: TGTGCCAGCAGAAGCACAGGGTTCACCCTCTATGGCTACACCTTC.

CDR3 region: CASSPDSSSYNSPLHF. The CDR3, as DNA: TGTGCCAGCAGCCCGGACTCGAGCTCCTATAATTCACCCCTCCACTTT. This chain uses TRBV5-6 with TRBJ1-6; D call uncertain. V was pared by 4 bases and J by 0 bases, with 11 bases between. This CDR3 region has 16 residues. Germline loops: CDR1 SGHDT, CDR2 YYEEEE.

CDR3 protein: CASSRTRSYNEQFF. CDR3 nucleotides: TGTGCCAGCAGTCGGACACGCTCCTACAATGAGCAGTTCTTC. The chain employs TRBV6-5 and TRBJ2-1, with a possible D match to TRBD1 (5 bases). Trimming stripped 5 bases from V and 0 bases from J, with 8 bases between. Germline assignment: CDR1 MNHEY and CDR2 SVGAGI. CDR3 length: 14 amino acids.

As DNA, the CDR3 is TGTGCCAGCAGCACCCTACGGGACGGCGCCTATGGCTACACCTTC. It codes for CASSTLRDGAYGYTF. J is TRBJ1-2 and V is TRBV7-2, with D perhaps matching TRBD1 (5 bases). The V gene lost 5 bases and the J gene lost 4 bases, with 17 bases spanning the gap. The CDR3 has 15 amino acids. Germline-derived CDR1 and CDR2 are SGHTA and FQGNSA.

V and J are TRBV9 and TRBJ2-5; 9 bases line up with TRBD2. The CDR3 consists of 16 residues. V was pared by 0 bases and J by 5 bases, with 8 bases of the junction left unmatched. The germline CDR1 and CDR2 sequences are SGDLS and YYNGEE. The DNA of the CDR3 is TGTGCCAGCAGCGTAGTGGGAGGGACTAGCCATGAGACCCAGTACTTC. Amino acid sequence: CASSVVGGTSHETQYF. Supplemented by reference TRBV9 and TRBJ2-5, the full variable domain reads DSGVTQTPKHLITATGQRVTLRCSPRSGDLSVYWYQQSLDQGLQFLIQYYNGEERAKGNILERFSAQQFPDLHSELNLSSLELGDSALYFCASSVVGGTSHETQYFGPGTRLLVL.

This clone was found once. This chain connects TRBV28 to TRBJ1-5; D is uncertain. The CDR3 sequence is 17 residues long. Germline V lookup: CDR1 MDHEN, CDR2 SYDVKM. V was cut by 7 bases and J by 0 bases, with 19 bases left in between. The CDR3 sequence is CASIPRPRTYSNQPQHF. The CDR3 nucleotides read TGTGCCAGCATCCCTAGGCCCAGAACATATAGCAATCAGCCCCAGCATTTT.

V usage is TRBV19 and J usage is TRBJ1-6; TRBD1 agrees at 7 bases. The V gene's germline CDR1 is LNHDA and CDR2 SQIVND (reference sequence). Losses at the gene ends were 6 bases for V and 0 bases for J; bases not matched to a gene: 5. The CDR3 extends over 16 amino acids. Written as DNA, the CDR3 is TGTGCCAGTAGCCAGACAGGGATCTCCTATAATTCACCCCTCCACTTT. It specifies CASSQTGISYNSPLHF.